These 26 T cell receptor beta chains were all obtained from the same sample, sequenced in a study of T cell responses to AZD1222 COVID-19 vaccine. Assay used: immunoSEQ multiplex PCR; TCRdb lists only in-frame clones, some missing. The sample comprises under 200,000 clones, roughly 92% of which are singletons, and approximately 1.4% rests with the top ten. The source material was peripheral blood, sampled on day 0 of AZD1222 vaccination. All receptors derive from an adult in good health.

V gene TRBV3-1 (or the pseudogene TRBV3-2) combines with J gene TRBJ2-6; D may be TRBD1 (8 bases). The germline gives CDR1 LGHDT, CDR2 YNNKEL (reference sequence). Trimming cost V 5 bases and J 0 bases, with 26 bases left between them. This CDR3 region has 21 residues. The CDR3 here is CASSSHGGSGQVNSGANVLTF. CDR3 sequence (DNA): TGTGCCAGCAGCTCCCACGGGGGGTCGGGACAGGTGAACTCTGGGGCCAACGTCCTGACTTTC.

The chain uses TRBV5-1 and TRBJ1-1; possible D gene TRBD1, 5 bases. V was pared by 0 bases and J by 3 bases, with 15 bases between. This CDR3 is 16 amino acids long. CDR1 and CDR2 from the germline V gene are SGHRS and YFSETQ. The CDR3 bases are TGCGCCAGCAGCTTGGGTGCCCGGACAAGCGACACTGAAGCTTTCTTT. Its translation: CASSLGARTSDTEAFF.

The J gene is TRBJ1-4, the V gene TRBV7-2, with a possible D match to TRBD1 (5 bases). The length of the CDR3 is 15 residues. In germline, CDR1 is SGHTA, CDR2 FQGNSA. Between the trimmed V and J ends, which lost 2 bases and 7 bases, there was a span of 14 bases. In nucleotides, the CDR3 is TGTGCCAGCAGCTTATTAGGGGCTACAGGTGAAAAACTGTTTTTT. It translates to CASSLLGATGEKLFF.

This clone has just one count. CDR3 in amino acids: CASSGGEDRFRDTEAFF. The CDR3 region has the DNA TGTGCCAGCAGCGGAGGGGAGGATAGGTTTCGGGACACTGAAGCTTTCTTT. The chain links TRBV9 to TRBJ1-1; TRBD1 might be the D (5 bases). Germline CDR1 SGDLS, CDR2 YYNGEE. CDR3 length equals 17 residues. V was shortened by 3 bases and J by 3 bases, with 21 bases between the two germline ends. The full variable domain, its missing parts supplied by reference TRBV9 and TRBJ1-1, is DSGVTQTPKHLITATGQRVTLRCSPRSGDLSVYWYQQSLDQGLQFLIQYYNGEERAKGNILERFSAQQFPDLHSELNLSSLELGDSALYFCASSGGEDRFRDTEAFFGQGTRLTVV.

The chain employs TRBV9 and TRBJ2-1, with D possibly being TRBD1 (5 bases). Germline-derived CDR1 and CDR2 are SGDLS and YYNGEE. The ends were cut back, 0 bases at V and 12 bases at J, with 16 bases in the middle. The length of the CDR3 is 14 residues. Here the CDR3 reads CASSVAGNSFLQFF. For the CDR3, the DNA is TGTGCCAGCAGCGTAGCAGGGAACTCATTTTTGCAGTTCTTC.

This chain links TRBV3-1 (or the pseudogene TRBV3-2) with TRBJ2-2; no reliable D call. Trimming took off 5 bases at V and 2 bases at J, with 12 bases between the two ends. Per germline, CDR1 LGHDT and CDR2 YNNKEL (reference sequence). This CDR3 is built from 15 residues. The CDR3 is CASSTQNRNTGELFF. CDR3 DNA sequence: TGTGCCAGCAGCACCCAAAATCGCAACACCGGGGAGCTGTTTTTT.

The V call is TRBV12-3 or TRBV12-4, the J call TRBJ1-2, with D possibly being TRBD1 (5 bases). Trimming pared 4 bases from V and 0 bases from J, leaving 6 bases between. The CDR3 length is 13 residues. In DNA, the CDR3 is TGTGCCAGCAGTTCGGGGGCTAACTATGGCTACACCTTC. Its translation: CASSSGANYGYTF.

V is TRBV27 and J is TRBJ2-3, with D maybe TRBD2 (6 bases). Trimming shortened V by 7 bases and J by 1 base, and 18 bases separated the two germline ends. CDR3 length: 16 residues. Looked up from germline, CDR1 is MNHEY and CDR2 is SMNVEV (reference sequence). In nucleotides, the CDR3 is TGTGCCAGCACTCTACTTGCGGGGACCGGCACAGATACGCAGTATTTT. Its translation is CASTLLAGTGTDTQYF.

This clone turned up a few times. This chain joins TRBV19 and TRBJ2-2, with 10 bases aligning to TRBD2. With 10 bases clipped from V and 6 bases from J, the junction kept 5 bases outside the gene matches. CDR3 length: 13 residues. Germline V gene data show CDR1 as LNHDA and CDR2 as SQIVND (reference sequence). The CDR3 sequence: CATRSGGPGELFF. Here the CDR3 DNA reads TGTGCCACCCGTAGCGGGGGGCCCGGGGAGCTGTTTTTT.

In this sample, this clone turned up a few times. This sequence joins TRBV6-1 and TRBJ2-3; the D gene could be TRBD1 or TRBD2 (5 bases each). The ends were cut back, 1 base at V and 1 base at J, with 12 bases in the middle. Germline V gives CDR1 MNHNS, CDR2 SASEGT. The CDR3 covers 16 residues. CDR3 nucleotide sequence: TGTGCCAGCAGTGAAGAACCGGGGCGAGGCACAGATACGCAGTATTTT. Encoded protein: CASSEEPGRGTDTQYF.

The chain's CDR3 is CASSRDSGSQPQHF. CDR3 nucleotide sequence: TGTGCCAGCAGCCGGGACTCAGGCTCCCAGCCCCAGCATTTT. The chain links TRBV7-9 to TRBJ1-5; D is perhaps TRBD1 (5 bases). This CDR3 has 14 amino acids. V was trimmed by 5 bases and J by 7 bases, leaving 15 bases between them. Germline assignment: CDR1 SEHNR and CDR2 FQNEAQ (reference sequence).

The rearrangement joins TRBV19 to TRBJ2-7, with D possibly matching TRBD2 (7 bases). Trimming removed 3 bases from V and 3 bases from J, with 15 bases in between. The CDR3 is 15 amino acids. The germline V gene encodes CDR1 LNHDA and CDR2 SQIVND (reference sequence). The CDR3 DNA reads as TGTGCCAGTAGTATCGGCGCGGGGGCACACTACGAGCAGTACTTC. It codes for CASSIGAGAHYEQYF.

This chain links TRBV5-6 with TRBJ2-5; D call uncertain. V gave up 0 bases and J gave up 5 bases, with 8 bases separating them. The CDR3 runs 13 residues. Germline V CDR1 and CDR2: SGHDT, YYEEEE. Here the CDR3 reads CASSLELTETQYF. The DNA of the CDR3 is TGTGCCAGCAGCTTGGAGCTGACGGAGACCCAGTACTTC.

V usage is TRBV2 and J usage is TRBJ1-2; tentatively, D is TRBD1 (6 bases). Germline V lookup: CDR1 SNHLY, CDR2 FYNNEI. Between the trimmed V and J ends, which lost 5 bases and 4 bases, there was a span of 17 bases. The CDR3 length is 15 residues. CDR3 sequence (DNA): TGTGCCAGCAGTTCGGACAGTGGGGATTTCTATGGCTACACCTTC. This encodes CASSSDSGDFYGYTF.

In its sample, this clone was seen a few times. The rearrangement uses TRBV7-9 and TRBJ1-5; TRBD1 is a possible D gene (6 bases). Germline CDR1 and CDR2: SEHNR and FQNEAQ (reference sequence). The CDR3 sequence is 14 residues long. Trimming took 5 bases from V and 4 from J, leaving 12 bases between them. This chain's CDR3 is CASSQDSLNQPQHF. The CDR3 region has the DNA TGTGCCAGCAGCCAGGACAGCCTGAATCAGCCCCAGCATTTT.

The rearrangement uses TRBV7-9 and TRBJ1-1, with 9 bases matching TRBD1. V lost 4 bases and J lost 6; bases outside the gene matches: 12. This CDR3 contains 16 residues. Germline V gives CDR1 SEHNR, CDR2 FQNEAQ (reference sequence). The DNA of the CDR3 is TGTGCCAGCAGCTCAACCTCCGGGACAGGGCGAGCTGAAGCTTTCTTT. Protein product: CASSSTSGTGRAEAFF.

The V and J genes are TRBV4-1 and TRBJ2-5, with 10 positions matching TRBD1. Germline values: CDR1 MGHRA, CDR2 YSYEKL. V was clipped by 2 bases and J by 5 bases; unmatched bases: 11. This CDR3 contains 17 residues. The DNA for the CDR3 is TGCGCCAGCAGCCAAACCGGGACAGGGGACCTTCTCGAGACCCAGTACTTC. This gives the protein CASSQTGTGDLLETQYF.

Only a few counts were recorded for this clone. The rearrangement uses TRBV5-4 and TRBJ2-1; 8 bases align to TRBD1. From germline, CDR1 is SGHNT and CDR2 YYREEE (reference sequence). After removal of 0 bases from V and 6 bases from J, the junction contained 5 bases not matched to a gene. The CDR3 consists of 15 residues. For the CDR3, the DNA is TGTGCCAGCAGCTTGGGACAGGGGCCGTCCAATGAGCAGTTCTTC. Protein: CASSLGQGPSNEQFF.

This clone was recorded only once. The CDR3 loop reads CASRQQGGGYTF. The CDR3 coding sequence is TGTGCCAGCAGACAACAGGGAGGTGGCTACACCTTC. The J gene is TRBJ1-2, the V gene TRBV12-3 or TRBV12-4; D is perhaps TRBD1 (6 bases). This CDR3 has 12 amino acids. V was clipped by 6 bases and J by 7 bases, with 12 bases between them.

The V call is TRBV24-1, the J call TRBJ2-2; no definite D call. The V and J ends lost 1 base and 2 bases respectively, with 4 bases between them. The V gene's germline CDR1 is KGHDR and CDR2 SFDVKD. CDR3 size: 14 residues. CDR3 nucleotides: TGTGCCACCAGTGATTTTCGAAACACCGGGGAGCTGTTTTTT. Residues: CATSDFRNTGELFF.

V is TRBV3-1 (or the pseudogene TRBV3-2) and J is TRBJ2-7, with 10 bases identical to TRBD1. CDR1 and CDR2 (germline): LGHDT, YNNKEL (reference sequence). This CDR3 region has 15 residues. Trimming removed 1 base from V and 2 bases from J; junction bases left unmatched: 2. The CDR3 DNA reads TGTGCCAGCAGCCAAGCAGACAGGGGGCCCTACGAGCAGTACTTC. Translating it yields CASSQADRGPYEQYF.

V usage is TRBV27 and J usage is TRBJ1-2; 9 nucleotides match TRBD1. The CDR3 is made up of 14 amino acids. Germline CDR1 and CDR2: MNHEY and SMNVEV (reference sequence). With 4 bases clipped from V and 5 bases from J, the junction kept 5 bases outside the gene matches. Written as DNA, the CDR3 is TGTGCCAGCAGTTGGGGGACAGGGCCATATGGCTACACCTTC. This sequence encodes CASSWGTGPYGYTF.

The chain employs TRBV15 and TRBJ2-1; 9 bases map to TRBD1. Germline V gene data show CDR1 as LNHNV and CDR2 as YYDKDF (reference sequence). J lost 4 bases, V lost 3 bases, and 10 bases had no gene match. The CDR3 sequence is 17 residues long. The CDR3 region is CATSRGQGLTPYNEQFF. CDR3 sequence (DNA): TGTGCCACCAGCAGGGGACAGGGTTTGACCCCGTACAATGAGCAGTTCTTC.

The chain uses TRBV11-2 and TRBJ1-1; D is unresolved. V lost 2 bases to trimming and J lost 0 bases, with 1 base between them. The germline gives CDR1 SGHAT, CDR2 FQNNGV. The CDR3 is 12 residues long. The chain's CDR3 is CASSLLNTEAFF. For the CDR3, the DNA is TGTGCCAGCAGCTTATTGAACACTGAAGCTTTCTTT.

The chain is built from TRBV27 and TRBJ2-3; TRBD2 matches 11 bases. V lost 2 bases, J lost 1 base, and 5 bases stayed unmatched. CDR1 is MNHEY and CDR2 is SMNVEV in the germline V gene (reference sequence). The CDR3 length is 17 residues. DNA of the CDR3: TGTGCCAGCAGTTTAGGACTAGCGGGTCGCCGCACAGATACGCAGTATTTT. Translation: CASSLGLAGRRTDTQYF.

The rearrangement uses TRBV6-5 and TRBJ1-1; 10 nucleotides agree with TRBD1. Germline V gene data show CDR1 as MNHEY and CDR2 as SVGAGI. The CDR3 loop spans 15 amino acids. V lost 6 bases and J lost 0; bases outside the gene matches: 4. The DNA of the CDR3 is TGTGCCAGCAGGGACAGGGGGGGGATGAACACTGAAGCTTTCTTT. It is translated as CASRDRGGMNTEAFF.